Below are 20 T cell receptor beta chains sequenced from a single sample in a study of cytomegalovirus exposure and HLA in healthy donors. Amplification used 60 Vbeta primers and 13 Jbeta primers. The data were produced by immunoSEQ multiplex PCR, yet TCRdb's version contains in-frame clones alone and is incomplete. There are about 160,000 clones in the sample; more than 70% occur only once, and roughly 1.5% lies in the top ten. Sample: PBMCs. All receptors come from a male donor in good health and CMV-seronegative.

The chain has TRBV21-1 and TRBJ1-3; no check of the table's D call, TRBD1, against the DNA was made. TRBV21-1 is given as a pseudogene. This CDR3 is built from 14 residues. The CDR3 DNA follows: TGTGCCAGCATCCAGGGATACTCTGGAAACACCATATATTTT. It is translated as CASIQGYSGNTIYF.

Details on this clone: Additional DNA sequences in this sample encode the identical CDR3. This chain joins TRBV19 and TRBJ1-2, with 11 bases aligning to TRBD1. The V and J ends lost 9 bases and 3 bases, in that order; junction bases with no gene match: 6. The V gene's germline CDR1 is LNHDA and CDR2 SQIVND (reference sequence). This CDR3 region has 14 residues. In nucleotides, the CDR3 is TGTGCCAGCCGACCGGGACAGGGGGACTATGGCTACACCTTC. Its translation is CASRPGQGDYGYTF.

The CDR3 sequence is CASSIGGSNYEQYF. DNA of the CDR3: TGTGCCAGCAGCATAGGGGGAAGTAACTACGAGCAGTACTTC. The chain carries TRBV21-1 and TRBJ2-7; the table's D call of TRBD1 was not tested on the DNA. TRBV21-1 is a recognized pseudogene. This CDR3 contains 14 residues.

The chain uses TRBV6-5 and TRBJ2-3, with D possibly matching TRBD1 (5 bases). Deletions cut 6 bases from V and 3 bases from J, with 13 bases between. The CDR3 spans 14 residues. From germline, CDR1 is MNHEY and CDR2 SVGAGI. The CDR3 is CASSMGRRTDTQYF. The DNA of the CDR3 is TGTGCCAGCAGCATGGGGCGAAGGACAGATACGCAGTATTTT.

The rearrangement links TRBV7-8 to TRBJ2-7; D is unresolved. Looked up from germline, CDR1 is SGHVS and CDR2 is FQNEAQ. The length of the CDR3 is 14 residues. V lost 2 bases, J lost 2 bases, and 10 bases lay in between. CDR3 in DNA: TGTGCCAGCAGCTTAAGTCAGCTAGCCTACGAGCAGTACTTC. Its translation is CASSLSQLAYEQYF.

CDR3 DNA sequence: TGTGCCATCAGTGTCGGGGGGCGCATGAACACTGAAGCTTTCTTT. Its translation: CAISVGGRMNTEAFF. The chain carries TRBV10-3 and TRBJ1-1; D is perhaps TRBD1 (6 bases). The CDR3 totals 15 residues. Per germline, CDR1 ENHRY and CDR2 SYGVKD. Trimming took off 4 bases at V and 0 bases at J, with 12 bases between the two ends.

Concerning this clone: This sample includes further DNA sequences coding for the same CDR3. CDR3 residues: CASSVEPRETQYF. In DNA, the CDR3 is TGTGCCAGCAGCGTGGAACCGAGGGAGACCCAGTACTTC. The chain has TRBV9 and TRBJ2-5; D unclear. Germline assignment: CDR1 SGDLS and CDR2 YYNGEE. Trimming shortened V by 2 bases and J by 5 bases, and 10 bases separated the two germline ends. There are 13 residues in the CDR3. The full variable domain, with the rest looked up from reference TRBV9 and TRBJ2-5, is DSGVTQTPKHLITATGQRVTLRCSPRSGDLSVYWYQQSLDQGLQFLIQYYNGEERAKGNILERFSAQQFPDLHSELNLSSLELGDSALYFCASSVEPRETQYFGPGTRLLVL.

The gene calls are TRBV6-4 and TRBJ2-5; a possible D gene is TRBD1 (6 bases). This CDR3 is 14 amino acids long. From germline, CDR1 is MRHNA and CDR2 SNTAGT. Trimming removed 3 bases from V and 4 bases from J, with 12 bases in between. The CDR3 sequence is CASSERVGGETQYF. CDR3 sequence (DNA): TGTGCCAGCAGTGAAAGGGTAGGGGGAGAGACCCAGTACTTC.

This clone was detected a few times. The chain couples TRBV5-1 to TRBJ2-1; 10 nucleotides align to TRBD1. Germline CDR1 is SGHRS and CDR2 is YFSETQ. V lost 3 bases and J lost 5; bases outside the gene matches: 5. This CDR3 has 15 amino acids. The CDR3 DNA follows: TGCGCCAGCAGCTGGGGACAGGGGAACGACAATGAGCAGTTCTTC. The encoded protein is CASSWGQGNDNEQFF.

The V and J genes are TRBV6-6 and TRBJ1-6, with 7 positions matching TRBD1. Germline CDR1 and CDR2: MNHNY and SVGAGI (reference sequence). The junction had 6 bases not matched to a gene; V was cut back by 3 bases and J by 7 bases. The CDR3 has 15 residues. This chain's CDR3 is CASSYGQEGNSPLHF. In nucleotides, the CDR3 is TGTGCCAGCAGTTATGGACAGGAGGGCAATTCACCCCTCCACTTT.

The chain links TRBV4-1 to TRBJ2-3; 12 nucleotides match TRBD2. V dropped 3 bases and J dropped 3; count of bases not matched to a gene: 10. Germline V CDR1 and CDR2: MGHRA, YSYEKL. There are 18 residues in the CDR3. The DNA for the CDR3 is TGCGCCAGCAGCCACTCAAGGCGACTAGCGGGAGTGACAGATACGCAGTATTTT. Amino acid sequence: CASSHSRRLAGVTDTQYF.

CDR3 residues: CASSLRSTQGNEQFF. In DNA, the CDR3 is TGCGCCAGCAGCCTGAGGAGTACCCAGGGCAATGAGCAGTTCTTC. The V call is TRBV5-1, the J call TRBJ2-1; weak D call: TRBD1 (5 bases). The CDR3 totals 15 residues. The germline V gene encodes CDR1 SGHRS and CDR2 YFSETQ. Deletions cut 4 bases from V and 6 bases from J, with 17 bases between.

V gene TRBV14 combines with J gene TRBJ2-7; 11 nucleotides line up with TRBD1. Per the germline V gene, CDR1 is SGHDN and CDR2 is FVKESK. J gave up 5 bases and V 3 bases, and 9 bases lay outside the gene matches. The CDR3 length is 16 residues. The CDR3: CASSHRRGQGGHEQYF. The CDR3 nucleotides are TGTGCCAGCAGCCACAGACGGGGACAGGGGGGCCACGAGCAGTACTTC.

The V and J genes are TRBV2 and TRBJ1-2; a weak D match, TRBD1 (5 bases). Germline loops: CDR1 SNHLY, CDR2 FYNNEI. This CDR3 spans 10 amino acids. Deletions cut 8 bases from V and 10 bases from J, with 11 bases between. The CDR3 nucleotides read TGTGCCAGCCGGGGGGGATCCTACACCTTC. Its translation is CASRGGSYTF.

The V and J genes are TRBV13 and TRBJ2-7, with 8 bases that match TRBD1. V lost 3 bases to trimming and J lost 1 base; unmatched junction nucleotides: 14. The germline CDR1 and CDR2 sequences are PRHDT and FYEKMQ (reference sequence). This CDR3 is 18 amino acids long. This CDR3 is CASSFFWVQGANSYEQYF. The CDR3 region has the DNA TGTGCCAGCAGCTTCTTTTGGGTTCAGGGGGCAAATTCCTACGAGCAGTACTTC.

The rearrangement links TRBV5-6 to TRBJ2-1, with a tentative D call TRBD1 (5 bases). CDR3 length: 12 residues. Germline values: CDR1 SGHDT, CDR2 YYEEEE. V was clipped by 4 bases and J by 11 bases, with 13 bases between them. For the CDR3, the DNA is TGTGCCAGCAGCCGGCGCATGGGGCAGCAGTTCTTC. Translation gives CASSRRMGQQFF.

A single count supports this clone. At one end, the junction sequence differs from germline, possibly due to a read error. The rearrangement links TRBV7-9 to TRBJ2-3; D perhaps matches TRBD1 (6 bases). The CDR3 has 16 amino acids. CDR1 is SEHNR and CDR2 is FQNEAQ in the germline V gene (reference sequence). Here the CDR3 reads CSSSAFRGTFTDTQYF. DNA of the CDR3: TGTTCCAGCAGCGCCTTCAGGGGTACTTTCACAGATACGCAGTATTTT. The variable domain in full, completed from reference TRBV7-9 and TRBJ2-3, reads DTGVSQNPRHKITKRGQNVTFRCDPISEHNRLYWYRQTLGQGPEFLTYFQNEAQLEKSRLLSDRFSAERPKGSFSTLEIQRTEQGDSAMYLCSSSAFRGTFTDTQYFGPGTRLTVL.

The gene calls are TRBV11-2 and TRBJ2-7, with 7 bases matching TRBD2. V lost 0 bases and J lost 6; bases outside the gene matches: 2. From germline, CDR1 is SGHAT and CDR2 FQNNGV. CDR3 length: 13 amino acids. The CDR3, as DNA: TGTGCCAGCAGCTTAGATTGGGGGGGCGAGCAGTACTTC. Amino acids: CASSLDWGGEQYF.

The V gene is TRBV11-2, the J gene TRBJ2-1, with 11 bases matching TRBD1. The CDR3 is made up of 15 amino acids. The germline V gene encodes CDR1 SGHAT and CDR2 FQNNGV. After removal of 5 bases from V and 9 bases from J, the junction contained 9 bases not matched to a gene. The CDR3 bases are TGTGCCAGCAGCCCCACGGGACAGGGGGAATCTGAGCAGTTCTTC. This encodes CASSPTGQGESEQFF.

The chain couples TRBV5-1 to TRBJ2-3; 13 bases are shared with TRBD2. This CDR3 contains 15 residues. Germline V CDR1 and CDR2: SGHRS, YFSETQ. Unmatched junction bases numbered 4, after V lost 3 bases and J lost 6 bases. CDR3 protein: CASSSLTSGGDTQYF. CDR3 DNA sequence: TGCGCCAGCAGCTCCCTGACTAGCGGGGGGGATACGCAGTATTTT.